This paragraph covers one T cell receptor beta chain sequence. The antigen remains undetermined. This CDR3 spans 13 amino acids. The V gene lost 2 bases and the J gene lost 4 bases, with 9 bases spanning the gap. CDR1 is SGDLS and CDR2 is YYNGEE in the germline V gene. The PCR had 60 Vbeta and 13 Jbeta primers. In the original processing: A follow-up analysis tallied 65 million to 80 million unique TCR beta chains, roughly 11 million shared. Here immunoSEQ multiplex PCR was the method, and the copy in TCRdb shows in-frame clones only, minus some. The DNA gave D and trimming, while V, J and clone size come from that table. The sample lists 200,000 or so clones; about three quarters were seen once. This specimen belongs to a study of cytomegalovirus exposure and HLA in healthy donors. Overall study results and limits: In a later analysis, specific HLA alleles were associated with some 16,000 TCR beta sequences at a 0.05 false discovery rate.

When sampled, the donors appeared nominally healthy, though they likely had unrecorded immune exposures. The gene calls are TRBV9 and TRBJ1-2; a weak D match, TRBD1 (5 bases). This TCR came from a woman in her 30s in good health and CMV-seropositive. The sample comprised PBMCs. The DNA for the CDR3 is TGTGCCAGCAGCGTCGGGGGTACCTATGGCTACACCTTC. Amino acid sequence: CASSVGGTYGYTF.